This TCR beta chain was documented in a study of OX40 agonist ivuxolimab in advanced cancers. Trimming stripped 5 bases from V and 2 bases from J, with 12 bases between. The CDR3 consists of 14 residues. The germline gives CDR1 SGHVS, CDR2 FQNEAQ. Data came from immunoSEQ multiplex PCR; TCRdb stores just in-frame clones and leaves some out. The sample contains about 48,000 clones, 92% of which appear only once. This TCR was sampled from an adult with an advanced solid tumor such as melanoma, head and neck, liver or kidney cancer. The input for sequencing was CD4+ or CD8+ T cells sorted from blood, taken in a trial of the OX40 agonist ivuxolimab. The J gene is TRBJ1-1, the V gene TRBV7-8; D remains ambiguous. CDR3 nucleotides: TGTGCCAGCAGCCCTTTTGACACTAACACTGAAGCTTTCTTT. Translated, it gives CASSPFDTNTEAFF.